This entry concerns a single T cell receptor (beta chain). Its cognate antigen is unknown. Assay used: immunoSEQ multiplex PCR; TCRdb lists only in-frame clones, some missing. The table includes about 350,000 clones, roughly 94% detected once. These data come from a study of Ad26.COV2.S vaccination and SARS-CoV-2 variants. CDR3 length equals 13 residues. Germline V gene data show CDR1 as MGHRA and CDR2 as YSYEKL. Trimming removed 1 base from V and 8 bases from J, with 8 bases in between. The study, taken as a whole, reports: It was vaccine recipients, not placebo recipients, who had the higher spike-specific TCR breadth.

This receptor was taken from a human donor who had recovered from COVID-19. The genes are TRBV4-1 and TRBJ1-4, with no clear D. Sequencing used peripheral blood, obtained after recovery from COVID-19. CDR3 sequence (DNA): TGCGCCAGCAGCCAAGTGAGCGGAGAAAAACTGTTTTTT. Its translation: CASSQVSGEKLFF.